One and the same sample provided the 22 T cell receptor beta chains below, sequenced in a study of control samples from healthy donors and cancer patients. Method: immunoSEQ multiplex PCR; TCRdb's copy keeps in-frame clones and lacks some. The table has about 150,000 clones, 94% seen once. Source material: blood. The source is a woman aged 18 to 35 in good health.

The V gene is TRBV7-9, the J gene TRBJ1-4, with D possibly matching TRBD1 (5 bases). Between the trimmed V and J ends, which lost 3 bases and 7 bases, there was a span of 12 bases. The germline gives CDR1 SEHNR, CDR2 FQNEAQ (reference sequence). The CDR3 runs 14 residues. As DNA, the CDR3 is TGTGCCAGCAGCTTCGACAGATCCTCTGAAAAACTGTTTTTT. Protein sequence: CASSFDRSSEKLFF.

This clone was found once. V usage is TRBV11-3 and J usage is TRBJ2-3; the D gene is possibly TRBD2 (5 bases). V dropped 1 base and J dropped 2 bases, with 7 bases sitting between them. Germline values: CDR1 SGHNT, CDR2 YENEEA. The CDR3 consists of 14 residues. The CDR3 bases are TGTGCCAGCAGCTTAGGGGGAGTCACAGATACGCAGTATTTT. This translates into CASSLGGVTDTQYF.

The rearrangement uses TRBV20-1 and TRBJ1-5; no definite D call. Germline CDR1 DFQATT, CDR2 SNEGSKA (reference sequence). V gave up 3 bases and J gave up 7 bases, with 10 bases separating them. The CDR3 is 12 residues long. The CDR3 sequence is CSASRTSQPQHF. In DNA, the CDR3 is TGCAGTGCTAGTCGTACGTCACAGCCCCAGCATTTT.

The V gene is TRBV5-4, the J gene TRBJ1-4; 11 bases line up with TRBD1. Germline V gene data show CDR1 as SGHNT and CDR2 as YYREEE (reference sequence). The CDR3 spans 15 residues. V was pared by 4 bases and J by 7 bases, with 6 bases of the junction left unmatched. The CDR3 protein is CASSREGTGGEKLFF. The CDR3 DNA reads as TGTGCCAGCAGCCGGGAAGGGACAGGGGGTGAAAAACTGTTTTTT.

The chain has TRBV5-5 and TRBJ2-1; D call uncertain. There are 12 residues in the CDR3. Per the germline V gene, CDR1 is SGHKS and CDR2 is YYEKEE (reference sequence). V shed 1 base and J shed 7 bases, with 6 bases lying between them. The CDR3 DNA sequence: TGTGCCAGCAGCTTGCTCGGGAATGAGCAGTTCTTC. Translating gives CASSLLGNEQFF.

V usage is TRBV7-2 and J usage is TRBJ1-1, with D unclear. From germline, CDR1 is SGHTA and CDR2 FQGNSA. Trimming took off 5 bases at V and 1 base at J, with 14 bases between the two ends. The CDR3 runs 15 residues. CDR3 amino acids: CASSRGGVPNTEAFF. CDR3 DNA: TGTGCCAGCAGCCGCGGAGGAGTTCCGAACACTGAAGCTTTCTTT.

In this sample, this clone turned up a few times. This sequence joins TRBV7-3 and TRBJ2-2, with D tentatively TRBD1 or TRBD2 (5 bases each). Trimming took 5 bases from V and 4 from J, leaving 14 bases between them. Looked up from germline, CDR1 is SGHTA and CDR2 is FQGTGA. CDR3 size: 15 residues. The CDR3 DNA is TGTGCCAGCAGCACCACCGGGGCGGCCACCGGGGAGCTGTTTTTT. Its translation is CASSTTGAATGELFF.

V and J are TRBV5-4 and TRBJ2-3; 11 positions match TRBD2. Germline V gene sequence: CDR1 SGHNT, CDR2 YYREEE (reference sequence). V shed 5 bases and J 5 bases; nucleotides not matched to a gene: 7. The CDR3 contains 15 residues. The CDR3 DNA reads TGTGCCAGCAGTACCGGGACTAGCGGAAAAGATACGCAGTATTTT. As protein: CASSTGTSGKDTQYF.

This sequence joins TRBV6-5 and TRBJ2-1, with TRBD2 matching 11 bases. The CDR3 is 15 amino acids. Germline V lookup: CDR1 MNHEY, CDR2 SVGAGI. Trimming took 6 bases from V and 3 from J; bases not matched to a gene: 4. Written as DNA, the CDR3 is TGTGCCAGCAGCCGGACTAGCGGGTTCTACAATGAGCAGTTCTTC. Translated, it gives CASSRTSGFYNEQFF.

The V gene is TRBV4-3, the J gene TRBJ1-6, with TRBD1 as a possible D gene (5 bases). The CDR3 runs 16 residues. In germline, CDR1 is LGHNA, CDR2 YSLEER. Trimming pared 0 bases from V and 10 bases from J, leaving 16 bases between. CDR3 nucleotide sequence: TGCGCCAGCAGCCAAGATCGGGGAGGGGCGGGCTCACCCCTCCACTTT. Translation gives CASSQDRGGAGSPLHF.

The J gene is TRBJ2-1, the V gene TRBV18, with TRBD1 matching 8 bases. J lost 9 bases, V lost 3 bases, and 13 bases had no gene match. Germline lookup yields CDR1 KGHSH and CDR2 LQKENI. The CDR3 contains 16 residues. In nucleotides, the CDR3 is TGTGCCAGCTCACCCGGAGGGACAGGAGCCTACGGTGAGCAGTTCTTC. Its translation: CASSPGGTGAYGEQFF.

V usage is TRBV9 and J usage is TRBJ1-1; D might be TRBD1 (5 bases). Trimming removed 3 bases at V and 4 bases at J, with 16 bases between. Germline loops: CDR1 SGDLS, CDR2 YYNGEE. CDR3 size: 15 residues. DNA for the CDR3: TGTGCCAGCAGCGGGTCAGGTCGGGACGGCACTGAAGCTTTCTTT. It yields the protein CASSGSGRDGTEAFF.

The genes are TRBV5-1 and TRBJ1-1; 7 nucleotides agree with TRBD1. V was clipped by 0 bases and J by 5 bases; unmatched bases: 4. The CDR3 consists of 14 residues. CDR1 SGHRS and CDR2 YFSETQ come from the germline V gene. The chain's CDR3 is CASSLARTGTEAFF. Here the CDR3 DNA reads TGCGCCAGCAGCTTGGCCCGGACAGGAACTGAAGCTTTCTTT.

The chain links TRBV6-5 to TRBJ1-4; 7 bases are shared with TRBD1. Germline V gene sequence: CDR1 MNHEY, CDR2 SVGAGI. This CDR3 comprises 15 residues. V was pared by 4 bases and J by 8 bases, with 10 bases of the junction left unmatched. The CDR3, as DNA: TGTGCCAGCAGTTCCTTACAGGGGAGCGACGAAAAACTGTTTTTT. As protein: CASSSLQGSDEKLFF.

This rearrangement joins TRBV18 to TRBJ1-5; weak D call: TRBD1 (5 bases). The germline V gene has CDR1 KGHSH and CDR2 LQKENI. This CDR3 is built from 12 residues. V gave up 2 bases and J gave up 11 bases, with 10 bases separating them. Written as DNA, the CDR3 is TGTGCCAGCTCACCAACAGGCGGGGCCCAGCATTTT. Its translation is CASSPTGGAQHF.

The V call is TRBV12-3 or TRBV12-4, the J call TRBJ1-4; D is possibly TRBD1 (6 bases). V dropped 6 bases and J dropped 10 bases, with 15 bases sitting between them. This CDR3 is 13 amino acids long. The CDR3, as DNA: TGTGCCAGCAGAGGACAGAACAGGGCAAAACTGTTTTTT. It is translated as CASRGQNRAKLFF.

DNA for the CDR3: TGTGCCAGTAGTATGCGACAGGGAGCTCCTGGAAACACCATATATTTT. It specifies CASSMRQGAPGNTIYF. This rearrangement joins TRBV19 to TRBJ1-3; 7 nucleotides agree with TRBD1. The V segment lost 3 bases and the J segment 2 bases; nucleotides outside the gene matches: 7. CDR1 LNHDA and CDR2 SQIVND come from the germline V gene (reference sequence). This CDR3 region has 16 residues.

The V and J genes are TRBV7-9 and TRBJ1-6, with D uncertain. CDR1 and CDR2 from the germline V gene are SEHNR and FQNEAQ (reference sequence). Trimming took 1 base from V and 6 from J, leaving 16 bases between them. This CDR3 region has 17 residues. In nucleotides, the CDR3 is TGTGCCAGCAGCTTAGGATTTCCGGGTCGCACTAATTCACCCCTCCACTTT. This gives the protein CASSLGFPGRTNSPLHF. Full variable domain (rest looked up from reference TRBV7-9 and TRBJ1-6): DTGVSQNPRHKITKRGQNVTFRCDPISEHNRLYWYRQTLGQGPEFLTYFQNEAQLEKSRLLSDRFSAERPKGSFSTLEIQRTEQGDSAMYLCASSLGFPGRTNSPLHFGNGTRLTVT.

About this clone itself: This specimen includes other DNA sequences encoding the same CDR3. The J gene is TRBJ1-2, the V gene TRBV10-3; TRBD1 is a possible D gene (5 bases). Trimming took off 10 bases at V and 7 bases at J, with 10 bases between the two ends. Germline V lookup: CDR1 ENHRY, CDR2 SYGVKD. This CDR3 region has 10 residues. As DNA, the CDR3 is TGTGCCACCAGGGATAGTGGCTACACCTTC. Translated: CATRDSGYTF.

V and J are TRBV5-8 and TRBJ2-5; 11 bases match TRBD2. Germline lookup yields CDR1 SGHTS and CDR2 YDEGEE. CDR3 length: 15 amino acids. Trimming at V came to 0 bases and at J to 5 bases, leaving 3 bases not matched to a gene. The CDR3 sequence is CASSLGLAGSETQYF. The CDR3 DNA sequence: TGTGCCAGCAGCTTGGGACTAGCGGGATCTGAGACCCAGTACTTC.

The chain uses TRBV6-5 and TRBJ1-5; 7 bases are shared with TRBD1. Per germline, CDR1 MNHEY and CDR2 SVGAGI. With 5 bases clipped from V and 7 bases from J, the junction kept 11 bases outside the gene matches. The CDR3 is made up of 15 amino acids. The CDR3 protein is CASSPMTGLGQPQHF. Here the CDR3 DNA reads TGTGCCAGCAGTCCAATGACAGGGCTAGGGCAGCCCCAGCATTTT.

This chain uses TRBV7-9 with TRBJ1-1; D is ambiguous. V was clipped by 3 bases and J by 1 base, with 6 bases between them. This CDR3 spans 13 amino acids. Germline V gene sequence: CDR1 SEHNR, CDR2 FQNEAQ (reference sequence). CDR3 DNA: TGTGCCAGCAGCTTCTTGTCGAACACTGAAGCTTTCTTT. Translating it yields CASSFLSNTEAFF.